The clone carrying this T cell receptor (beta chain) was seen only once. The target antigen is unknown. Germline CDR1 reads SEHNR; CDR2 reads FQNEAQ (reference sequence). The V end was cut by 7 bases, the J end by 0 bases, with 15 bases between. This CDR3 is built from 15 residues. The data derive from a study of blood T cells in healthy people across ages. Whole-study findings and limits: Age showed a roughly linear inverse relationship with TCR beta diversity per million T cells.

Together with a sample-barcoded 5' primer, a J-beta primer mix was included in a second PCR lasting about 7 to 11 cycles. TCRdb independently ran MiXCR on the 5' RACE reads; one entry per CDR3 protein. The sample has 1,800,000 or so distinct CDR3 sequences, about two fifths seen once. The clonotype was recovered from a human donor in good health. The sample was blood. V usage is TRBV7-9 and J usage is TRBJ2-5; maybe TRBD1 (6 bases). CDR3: CASNQGPIHQETQYF. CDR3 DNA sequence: TGTGCCAGCAACCAGGGGCCGATACACCAAGAGACCCAGTACTTC.